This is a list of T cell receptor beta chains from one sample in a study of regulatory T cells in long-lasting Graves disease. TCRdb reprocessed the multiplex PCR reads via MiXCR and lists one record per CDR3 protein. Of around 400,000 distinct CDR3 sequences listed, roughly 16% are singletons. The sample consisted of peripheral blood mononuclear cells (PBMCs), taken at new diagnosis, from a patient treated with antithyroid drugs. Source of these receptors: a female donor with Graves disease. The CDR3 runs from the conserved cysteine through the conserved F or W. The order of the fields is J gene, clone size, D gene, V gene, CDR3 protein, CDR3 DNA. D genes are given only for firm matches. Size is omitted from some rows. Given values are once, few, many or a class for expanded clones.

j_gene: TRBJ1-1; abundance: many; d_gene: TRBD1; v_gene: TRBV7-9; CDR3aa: CASSTTGGRTEAFF; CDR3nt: TGTGCCAGCAGCACGACAGGGGGAAGAACTGAAGCTTTCTTT
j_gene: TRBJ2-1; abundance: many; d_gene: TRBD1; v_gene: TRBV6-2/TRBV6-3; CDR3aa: CASSPTGASSYNEQFF; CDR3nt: TGTGCCAGCAGCCCAACAGGGGCTAGCTCCTACAATGAGCAGTTCTTC
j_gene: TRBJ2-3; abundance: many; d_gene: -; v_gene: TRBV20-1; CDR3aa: CSASDEGRGRDTQYF; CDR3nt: TGCAGTGCTAGCGACGAGGGGCGGGGAAGAGATACGCAGTATTTT
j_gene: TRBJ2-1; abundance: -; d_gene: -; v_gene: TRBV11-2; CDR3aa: CARSHSGNNEQFF; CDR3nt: TGTGCCCGCAGCCACTCCGGGAACAATGAGCAGTTCTTC
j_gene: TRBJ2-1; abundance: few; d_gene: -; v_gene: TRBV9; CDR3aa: CASSVGSHEATEQFF; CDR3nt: TGTGCCAGCAGCGTAGGATCCCACGAGGCCACTGAGCAGTTCTTC
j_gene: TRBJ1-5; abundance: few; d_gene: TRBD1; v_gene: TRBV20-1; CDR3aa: CSAFDRGNQPQHF; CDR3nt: TGCAGTGCTTTCGACAGGGGCAATCAGCCCCAGCATTTT
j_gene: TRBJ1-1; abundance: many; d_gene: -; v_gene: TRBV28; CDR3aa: CASMSYNLNTEAFF; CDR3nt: TGTGCCAGCATGAGCTATAACCTGAACACTGAAGCTTTCTTT
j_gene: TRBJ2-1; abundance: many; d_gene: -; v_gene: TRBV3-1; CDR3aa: CASSRGQYGNEQFF; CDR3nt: TGTGCCAGCAGCCGGGGACAATACGGGAATGAGCAGTTCTTC
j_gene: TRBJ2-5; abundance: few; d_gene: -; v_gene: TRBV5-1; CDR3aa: CASSLGGRYQETQYF; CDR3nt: TGCGCCAGCAGCCTGGGTGGCCGATATCAAGAGACCCAGTACTTC
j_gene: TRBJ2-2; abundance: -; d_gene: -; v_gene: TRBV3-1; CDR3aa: CASSQDLRTVNTGELFF; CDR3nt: TGTGCCAGCAGCCAAGATCTGAGGACGGTGAACACCGGGGAGCTGTTTTTT
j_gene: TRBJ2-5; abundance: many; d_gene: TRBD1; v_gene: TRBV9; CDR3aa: CASSGDRGQETQYF; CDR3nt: TGTGCCAGCAGCGGGGACAGGGGCCAAGAGACCCAGTACTTC
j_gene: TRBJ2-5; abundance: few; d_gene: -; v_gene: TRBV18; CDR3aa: CASSRDRRDGQETQYF; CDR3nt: TGTGCCAGCTCACGGGATAGACGGGACGGCCAAGAGACCCAGTACTTC
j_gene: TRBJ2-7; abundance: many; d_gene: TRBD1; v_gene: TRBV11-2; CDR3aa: CASSPPPGTGTYEQYF; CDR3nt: TGTGCCAGCAGCCCACCCCCGGGGACAGGGACCTACGAGCAGTACTTC
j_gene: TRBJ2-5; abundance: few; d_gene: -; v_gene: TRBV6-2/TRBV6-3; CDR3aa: CASSIRDNQETQYF; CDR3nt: TGTGCCAGCAGTATCCGGGACAACCAAGAGACCCAGTACTTC
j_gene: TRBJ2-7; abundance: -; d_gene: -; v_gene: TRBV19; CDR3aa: CASIGEPYEQYF; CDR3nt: TGTGCCAGTATCGGAGAGCCCTACGAGCAGTACTTC
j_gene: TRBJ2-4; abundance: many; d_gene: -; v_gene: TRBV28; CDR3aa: CASSPVGSRGEVYVAKNIQYF; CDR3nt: TGTGCCAGCAGTCCAGTCGGATCGAGGGGGGAGGTTTATGTGGCCAAAAACATTCAGTACTTC
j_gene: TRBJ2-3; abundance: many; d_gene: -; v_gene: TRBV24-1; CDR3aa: CATSDLDFGITDTQYF; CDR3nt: TGTGCCACCAGTGACCTCGACTTCGGTATCACAGATACGCAGTATTTT
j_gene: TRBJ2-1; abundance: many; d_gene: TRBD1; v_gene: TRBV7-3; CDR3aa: CASSRGQGARHEQFF; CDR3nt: TGTGCCAGCAGCCGCGGACAGGGTGCCCGCCATGAGCAGTTCTTC
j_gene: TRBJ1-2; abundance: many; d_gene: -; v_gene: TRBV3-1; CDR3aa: CASSQDLYGVFGYTF; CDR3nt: TGTGCCAGCAGCCAAGATTTGTATGGGGTGTTCGGCTACACCTTC
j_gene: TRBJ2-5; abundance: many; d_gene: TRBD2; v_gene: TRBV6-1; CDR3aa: CASTKFGGLAGYETQYF; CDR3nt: TGTGCCAGCACCAAATTCGGGGGACTAGCGGGATATGAGACCCAGTACTTC
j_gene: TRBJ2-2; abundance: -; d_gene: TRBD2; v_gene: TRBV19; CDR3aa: CASSIRSSGDTGELFF; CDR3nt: TGTGCCAGTAGTATCCGTTCTAGCGGGGACACCGGGGAGCTGTTTTTT
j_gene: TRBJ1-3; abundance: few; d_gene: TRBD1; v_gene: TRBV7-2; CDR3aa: CASSPRDSSSGNTIYF; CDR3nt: TGTGCCAGCAGCCCTCGGGACAGCTCCTCTGGAAACACCATATATTTT
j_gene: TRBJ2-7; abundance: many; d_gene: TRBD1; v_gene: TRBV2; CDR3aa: CASSLDRDYEQYF; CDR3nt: TGTGCCAGCAGCCTCGACAGGGACTACGAGCAGTACTTC
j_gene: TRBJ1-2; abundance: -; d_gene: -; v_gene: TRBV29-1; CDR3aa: CSVGDWASQGFTNYGYTF; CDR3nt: TGCAGCGTTGGAGATTGGGCCTCCCAGGGGTTCACTAACTATGGCTACACCTTC
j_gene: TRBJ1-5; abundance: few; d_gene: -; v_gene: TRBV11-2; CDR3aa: CASSLDLGTGPQHF; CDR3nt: TGTGCCAGCAGCTTAGATCTAGGAACAGGGCCCCAGCATTTT
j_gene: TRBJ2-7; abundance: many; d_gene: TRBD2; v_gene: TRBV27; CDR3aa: CASSEAGNEQYF; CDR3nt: TGTGCCAGCAGCGAAGCGGGGAACGAGCAGTACTTC
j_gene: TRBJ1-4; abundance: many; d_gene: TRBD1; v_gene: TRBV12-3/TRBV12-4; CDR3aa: CASSRDRGPPNEKLFF; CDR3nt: TGTGCCAGCAGCCGGGACAGGGGGCCACCGAATGAAAAACTGTTTTTT
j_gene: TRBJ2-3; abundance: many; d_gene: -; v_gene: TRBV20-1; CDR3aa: CSARVRDTQYF; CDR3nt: TGCAGTGCTAGAGTTAGGGATACGCAGTATTTT
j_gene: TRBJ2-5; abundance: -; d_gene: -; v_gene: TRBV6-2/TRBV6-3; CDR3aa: CASGEQGQTQYF; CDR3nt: TGTGCCAGCGGGGAACAAGGTCAGACCCAGTACTTC
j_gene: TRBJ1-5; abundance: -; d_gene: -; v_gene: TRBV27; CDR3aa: CASGLGQPQHF; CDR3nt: TGTGCCAGCGGCCTGGGCCAGCCCCAGCATTTT
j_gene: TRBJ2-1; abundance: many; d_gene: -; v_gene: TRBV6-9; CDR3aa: CASSYLGSGDPNEQFF; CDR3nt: TGTGCCAGCAGTTACTTGGGCTCCGGAGATCCTAATGAGCAGTTCTTC
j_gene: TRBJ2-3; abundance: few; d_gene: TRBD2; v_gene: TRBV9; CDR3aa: CASSVGPGGRAADTQYF; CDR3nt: TGTGCCAGCAGCGTAGGCCCAGGCGGGAGGGCCGCAGATACGCAGTATTTT
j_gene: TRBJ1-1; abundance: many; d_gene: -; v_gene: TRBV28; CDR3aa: CASSEGWPRVNTEAFF; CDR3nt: TGTGCCAGCAGCGAAGGATGGCCTCGGGTGAACACTGAAGCTTTCTTT
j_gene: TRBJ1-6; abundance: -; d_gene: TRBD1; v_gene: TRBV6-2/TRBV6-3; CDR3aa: CASRLRQGADSPLHF; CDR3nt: TGTGCCAGCAGGTTACGACAGGGGGCGGACTCACCCCTCCACTTT
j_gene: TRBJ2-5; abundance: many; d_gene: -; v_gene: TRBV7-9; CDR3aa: CASSLLAGDLMTQETQYF; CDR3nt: TGTGCCAGCAGCTTATTAGCAGGAGACCTAATGACCCAAGAGACCCAGTACTTC
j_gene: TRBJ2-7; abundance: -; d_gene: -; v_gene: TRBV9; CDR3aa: CASSAGTRHPGEQYF; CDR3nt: TGTGCCAGCAGCGCCGGGACCCGCCACCCGGGCGAGCAGTACTTC
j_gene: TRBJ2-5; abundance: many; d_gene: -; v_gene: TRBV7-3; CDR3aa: CASSLGGDQETQYF; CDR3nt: TGTGCCAGCAGCTTAGGCGGGGACCAAGAGACCCAGTACTTC
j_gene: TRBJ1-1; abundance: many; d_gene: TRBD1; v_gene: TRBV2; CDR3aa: CASTGQGWTEAFF; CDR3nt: TGTGCCAGCACCGGACAGGGGTGGACTGAAGCTTTCTTT
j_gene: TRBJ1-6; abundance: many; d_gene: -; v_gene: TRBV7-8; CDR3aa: CASSSGDGIAPLHF; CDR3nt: TGTGCCAGCAGCTCCGGGGACGGCATAGCACCCCTCCACTTT
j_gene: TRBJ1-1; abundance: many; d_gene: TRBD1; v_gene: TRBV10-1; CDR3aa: CASSDQGEDTEAFF; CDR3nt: TGCGCCAGCAGCGACCAGGGGGAGGACACTGAAGCTTTCTTT
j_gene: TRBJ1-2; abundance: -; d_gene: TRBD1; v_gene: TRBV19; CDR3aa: CATNPSGTDYGYTF; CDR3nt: TGTGCCACAAACCCCTCCGGGACAGATTATGGCTACACCTTC
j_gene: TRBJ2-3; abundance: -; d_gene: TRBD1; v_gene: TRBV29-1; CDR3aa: CSAGTGDTDTQYF; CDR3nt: TGCAGCGCCGGGACAGGGGACACAGATACGCAGTATTTT
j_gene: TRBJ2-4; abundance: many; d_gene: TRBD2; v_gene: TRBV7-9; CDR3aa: CASSVRASLAGGFIQYF; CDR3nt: TGTGCCAGCAGCGTTCGTGCTTCACTAGCGGGAGGCTTCATTCAGTACTTC
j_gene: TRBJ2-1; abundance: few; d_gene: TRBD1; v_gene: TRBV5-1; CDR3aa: CASSSRGQNEQFF; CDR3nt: TGCGCCAGCAGCTCCCGGGGACAGAATGAGCAGTTCTTC
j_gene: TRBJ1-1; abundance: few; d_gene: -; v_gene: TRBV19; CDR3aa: CASSIDVRVSTEAFF; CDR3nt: TGTGCCAGTAGTATAGATGTTCGAGTTTCCACTGAAGCTTTCTTT
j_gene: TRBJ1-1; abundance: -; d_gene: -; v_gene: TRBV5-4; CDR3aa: CASSEVLGDAFF; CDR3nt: TGTGCCAGCAGCGAGGTTTTGGGGGACGCTTTCTTT
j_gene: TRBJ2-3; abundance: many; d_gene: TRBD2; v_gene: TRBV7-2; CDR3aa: CASSTGTSGGRGTDTQYF; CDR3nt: TGTGCCAGCAGCACCGGGACTAGCGGGGGGAGGGGCACAGATACGCAGTATTTT
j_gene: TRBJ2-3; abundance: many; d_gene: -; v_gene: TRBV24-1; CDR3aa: CATTGSGLTDTQYF; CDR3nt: TGTGCCACCACGGGTAGCGGCCTCACAGATACGCAGTATTTT
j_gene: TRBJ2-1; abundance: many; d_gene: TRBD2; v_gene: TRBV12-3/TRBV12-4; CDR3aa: CASSPPGGKQFF; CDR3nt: TGTGCCAGCAGTCCCCCGGGGGGGAAGCAGTTCTTC
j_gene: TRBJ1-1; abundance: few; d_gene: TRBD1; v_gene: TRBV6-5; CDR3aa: CAGSWDRGTEAFF; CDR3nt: TGTGCCGGCAGTTGGGACAGGGGAACTGAAGCTTTCTTT
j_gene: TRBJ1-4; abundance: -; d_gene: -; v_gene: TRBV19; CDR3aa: CASSIRGRGGNEKLFF; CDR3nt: TGTGCCAGTAGTATTCGTGGCAGGGGAGGAAATGAAAAACTGTTTTTT
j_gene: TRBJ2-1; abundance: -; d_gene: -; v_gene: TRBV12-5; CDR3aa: CASGLVLGPGNEQFF; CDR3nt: TGTGCTAGTGGTTTGGTACTAGGGCCCGGAAATGAGCAGTTCTTC
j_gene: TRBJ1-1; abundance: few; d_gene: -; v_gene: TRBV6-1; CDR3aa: CASRITYTTGNTEAFF; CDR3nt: TGTGCCAGCAGAATTACTTATACGACGGGGAACACTGAAGCTTTCTTT
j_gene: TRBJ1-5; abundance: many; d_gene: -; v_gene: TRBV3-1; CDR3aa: CASSQGGQVGNQPQHF; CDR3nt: TGTGCCAGCAGCCAAGGTGGGCAGGTGGGCAATCAGCCCCAGCATTTT
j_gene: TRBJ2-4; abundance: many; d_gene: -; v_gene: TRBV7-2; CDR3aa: CASSLAQDTKNIQYF; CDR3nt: TGTGCCAGCAGCTTAGCGCAGGACACCAAAAACATTCAGTACTTC